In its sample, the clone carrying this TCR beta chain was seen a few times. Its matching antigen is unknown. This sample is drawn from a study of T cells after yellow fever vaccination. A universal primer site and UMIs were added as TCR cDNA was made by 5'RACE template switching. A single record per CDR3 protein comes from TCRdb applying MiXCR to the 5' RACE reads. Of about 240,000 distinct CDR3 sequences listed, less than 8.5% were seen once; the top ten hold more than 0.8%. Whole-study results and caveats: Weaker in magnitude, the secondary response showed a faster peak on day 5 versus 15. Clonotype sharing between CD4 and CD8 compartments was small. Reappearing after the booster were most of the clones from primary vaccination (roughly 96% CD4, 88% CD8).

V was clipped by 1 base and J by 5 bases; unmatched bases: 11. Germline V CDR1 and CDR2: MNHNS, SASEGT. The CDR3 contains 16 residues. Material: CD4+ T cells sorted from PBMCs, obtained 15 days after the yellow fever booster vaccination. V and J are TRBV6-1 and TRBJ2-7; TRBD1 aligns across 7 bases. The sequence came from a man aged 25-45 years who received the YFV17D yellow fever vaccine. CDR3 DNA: TGTGCCAGCAGTGAAGGGGAGACAGGGAAGCGTCACGAGCAGTACTTC. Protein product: CASSEGETGKRHEQYF.